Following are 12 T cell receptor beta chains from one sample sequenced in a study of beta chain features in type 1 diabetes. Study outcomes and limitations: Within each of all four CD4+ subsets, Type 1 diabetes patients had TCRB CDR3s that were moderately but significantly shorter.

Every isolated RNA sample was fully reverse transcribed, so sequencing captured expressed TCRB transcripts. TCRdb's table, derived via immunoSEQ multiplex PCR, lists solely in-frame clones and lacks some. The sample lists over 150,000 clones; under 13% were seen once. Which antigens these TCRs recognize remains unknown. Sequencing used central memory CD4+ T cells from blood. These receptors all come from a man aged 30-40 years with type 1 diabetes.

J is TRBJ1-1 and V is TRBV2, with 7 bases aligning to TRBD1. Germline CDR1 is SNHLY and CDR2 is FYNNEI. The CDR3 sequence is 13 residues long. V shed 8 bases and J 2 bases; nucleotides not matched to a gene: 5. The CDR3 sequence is CASDRDRNTEAFF. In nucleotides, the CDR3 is TGTGCCAGCGACCGGGACAGAAACACTGAAGCTTTCTTT.

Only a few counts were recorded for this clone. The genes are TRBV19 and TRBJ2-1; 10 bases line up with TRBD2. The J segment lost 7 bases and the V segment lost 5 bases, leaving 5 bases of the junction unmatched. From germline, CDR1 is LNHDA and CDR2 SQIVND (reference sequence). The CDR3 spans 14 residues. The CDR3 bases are TGTGCCAGTAGTGCACTAGCGGGACTGAATGAGCAGTTCTTC. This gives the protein CASSALAGLNEQFF.

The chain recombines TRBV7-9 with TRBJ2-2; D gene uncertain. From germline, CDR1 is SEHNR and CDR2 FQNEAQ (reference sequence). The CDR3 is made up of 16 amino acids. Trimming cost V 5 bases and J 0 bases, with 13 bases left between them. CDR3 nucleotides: TGTGCCAGCAGCCCTCGGGTCCGATCGAACACCGGGGAGCTGTTTTTT. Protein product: CASSPRVRSNTGELFF.

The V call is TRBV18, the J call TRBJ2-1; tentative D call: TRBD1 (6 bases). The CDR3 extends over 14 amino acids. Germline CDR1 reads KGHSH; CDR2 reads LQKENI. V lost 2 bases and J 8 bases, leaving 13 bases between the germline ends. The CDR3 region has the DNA TGTGCCAGCTCACCAGAACAGGGATCCCATGAGCAGTTCTTC. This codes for CASSPEQGSHEQFF.

For the CDR3, the DNA is TGTGCCAGCAGTGAATACGGCGAAGGGGACAATGAGCAGTTCTTC. This codes for CASSEYGEGDNEQFF. This rearrangement joins TRBV25-1 to TRBJ2-1; weak D call: TRBD1 (5 bases). V lost 0 bases and J lost 5, with 11 bases in between. The CDR3 is 15 residues long. CDR1 is MGHDK, CDR2 SYGVNS, per germline. Variable domain in full (rest from reference TRBV25-1 and TRBJ2-1): EADIYQTPRYLVIGTGKKITLECSQTMGHDKMYWYQQDPGMELHLIHYSYGVNSTEKGDLSSESTVSRIRTEHFPLTLESARPSHTSQYLCASSEYGEGDNEQFFGPGTRLTVL.

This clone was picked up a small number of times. The CDR3 is CASSLALAGSNEQFF. Here the CDR3 DNA reads TGTGCCAGCAGCTTAGCTCTAGCGGGTTCCAATGAGCAGTTCTTC. The chain has TRBV7-2 and TRBJ2-1; 8 positions match TRBD2. The CDR3 covers 15 residues. Trimming removed 0 bases from V and 6 bases from J; junction bases left unmatched: 4. CDR1 SGHTA and CDR2 FQGNSA come from the germline V gene.

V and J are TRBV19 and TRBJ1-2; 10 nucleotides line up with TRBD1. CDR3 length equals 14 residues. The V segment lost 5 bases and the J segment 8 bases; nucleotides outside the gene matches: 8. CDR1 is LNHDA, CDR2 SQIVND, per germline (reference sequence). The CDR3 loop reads CASSSRQGAQGYTF. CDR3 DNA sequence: TGTGCCAGTAGTTCGCGACAGGGGGCGCAGGGCTACACCTTC.

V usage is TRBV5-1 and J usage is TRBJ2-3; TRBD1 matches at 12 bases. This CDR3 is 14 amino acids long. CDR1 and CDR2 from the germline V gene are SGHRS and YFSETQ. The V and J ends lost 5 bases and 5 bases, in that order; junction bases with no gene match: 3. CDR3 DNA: TGCGCCAGCAGTTGGGACAGGGGGCAAGATACGCAGTATTTT. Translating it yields CASSWDRGQDTQYF.

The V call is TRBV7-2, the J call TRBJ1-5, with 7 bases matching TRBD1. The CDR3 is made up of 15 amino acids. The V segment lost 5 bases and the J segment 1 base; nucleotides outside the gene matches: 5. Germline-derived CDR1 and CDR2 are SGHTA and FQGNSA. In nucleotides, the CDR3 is TGTGCCAGCAGCCCCAGGACAGGAAGCAATCAGCCCCAGCATTTT. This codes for CASSPRTGSNQPQHF.

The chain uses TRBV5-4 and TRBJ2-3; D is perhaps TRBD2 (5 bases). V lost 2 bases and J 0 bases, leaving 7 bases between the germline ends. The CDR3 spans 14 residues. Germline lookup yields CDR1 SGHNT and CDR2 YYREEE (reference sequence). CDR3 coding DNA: TGTGCCAGCAGCTTTTGGACTAGCACAGATACGCAGTATTTT. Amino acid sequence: CASSFWTSTDTQYF.

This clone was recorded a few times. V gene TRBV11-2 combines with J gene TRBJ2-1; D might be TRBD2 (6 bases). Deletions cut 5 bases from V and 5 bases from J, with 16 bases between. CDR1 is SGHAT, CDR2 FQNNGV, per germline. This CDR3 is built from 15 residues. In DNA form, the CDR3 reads TGTGCCAGCAGCCCTCCTAGGGACTTTCACAATGAGCAGTTCTTC. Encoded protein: CASSPPRDFHNEQFF.

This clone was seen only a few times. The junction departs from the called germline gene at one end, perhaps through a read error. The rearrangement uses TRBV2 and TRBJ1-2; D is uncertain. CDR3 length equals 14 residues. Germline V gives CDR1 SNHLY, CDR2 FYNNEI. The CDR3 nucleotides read TGTGCCAGCAGCGAAGGCGGGGTAATATATGGCTACACCTTC. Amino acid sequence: CASSEGGVIYGYTF.